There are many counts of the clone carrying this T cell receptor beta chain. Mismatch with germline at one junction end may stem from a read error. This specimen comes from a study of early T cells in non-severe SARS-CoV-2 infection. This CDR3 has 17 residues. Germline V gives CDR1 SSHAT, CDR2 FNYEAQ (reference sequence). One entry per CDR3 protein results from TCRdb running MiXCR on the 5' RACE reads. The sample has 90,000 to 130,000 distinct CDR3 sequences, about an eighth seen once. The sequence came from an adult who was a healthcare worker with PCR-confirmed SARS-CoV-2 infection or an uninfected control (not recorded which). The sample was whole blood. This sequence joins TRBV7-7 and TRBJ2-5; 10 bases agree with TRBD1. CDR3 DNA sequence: TGTGCTAGCAGCCCGATCAGGGGGGGACAGGGGTCAGAGACCCAGTACTTC. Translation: CASSPIRGGQGSETQYF.